This T cell receptor (beta chain) derives from a study of Graves' ophthalmopathy and Graves' hyperthyroidism. At the level of the study: Peripheral blood was gathered at first diagnosis, ahead of any treatment whatsoever.

For repertoire sequencing, the TCR beta CDR3 regions were amplified from RNA transcripts. HTBI primers primed a first-round RT-PCR, and a second-round multiplex PCR followed. TCRdb called the multiplex PCR reads again in MiXCR, with one record for every CDR3 protein. The repertoire has some 350,000 distinct CDR3 sequences, roughly 17% of them found once; the top ten carry roughly 2.3%. This clonotype has at least ten counts. This CDR3 is built from 13 residues. Trimming pared 5 bases from V and 3 bases from J, leaving 10 bases between. Germline V gene sequence: CDR1 SGHAT, CDR2 FQDESV (reference sequence).

The chain uses TRBV11-1 and TRBJ1-1; D is possibly TRBD1 (6 bases). The sequencing input was peripheral blood. The receptor was isolated from an adult woman with stable Graves' hyperthyroidism. CDR3 DNA: TGTGCCAGCAGCGCCCACAGGGACACTGAAGCTTTCTTT. Translated: CASSAHRDTEAFF.